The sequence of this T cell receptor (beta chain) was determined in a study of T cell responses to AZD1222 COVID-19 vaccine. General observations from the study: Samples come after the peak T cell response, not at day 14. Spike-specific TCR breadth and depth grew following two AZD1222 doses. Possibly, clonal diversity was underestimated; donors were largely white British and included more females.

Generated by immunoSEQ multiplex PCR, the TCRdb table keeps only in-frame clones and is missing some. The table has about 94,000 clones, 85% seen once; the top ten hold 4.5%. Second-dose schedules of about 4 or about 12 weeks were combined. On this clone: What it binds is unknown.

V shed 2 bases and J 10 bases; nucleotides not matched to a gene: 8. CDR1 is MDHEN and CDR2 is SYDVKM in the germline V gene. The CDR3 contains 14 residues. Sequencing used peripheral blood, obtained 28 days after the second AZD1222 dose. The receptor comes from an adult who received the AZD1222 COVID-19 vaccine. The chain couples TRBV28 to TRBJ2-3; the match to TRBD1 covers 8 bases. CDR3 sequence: CASSLRGQGRAQYF. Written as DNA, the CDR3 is TGTGCCAGCAGTTTAAGAGGACAGGGAAGGGCGCAGTATTTT.